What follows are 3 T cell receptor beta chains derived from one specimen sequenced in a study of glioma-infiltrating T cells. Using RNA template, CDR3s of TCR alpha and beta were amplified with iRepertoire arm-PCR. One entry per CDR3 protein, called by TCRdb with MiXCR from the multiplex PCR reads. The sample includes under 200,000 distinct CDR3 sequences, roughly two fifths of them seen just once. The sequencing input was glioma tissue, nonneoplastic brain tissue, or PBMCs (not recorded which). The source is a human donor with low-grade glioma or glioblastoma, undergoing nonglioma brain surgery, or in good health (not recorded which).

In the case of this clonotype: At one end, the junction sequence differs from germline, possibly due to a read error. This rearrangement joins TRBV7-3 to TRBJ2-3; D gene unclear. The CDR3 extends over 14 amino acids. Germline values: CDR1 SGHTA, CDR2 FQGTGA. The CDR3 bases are TGTGCCAGCAGCTCTTATACCGTCACAGATAAGCAGTATTTT. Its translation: CASSSYTVTDKQYF.

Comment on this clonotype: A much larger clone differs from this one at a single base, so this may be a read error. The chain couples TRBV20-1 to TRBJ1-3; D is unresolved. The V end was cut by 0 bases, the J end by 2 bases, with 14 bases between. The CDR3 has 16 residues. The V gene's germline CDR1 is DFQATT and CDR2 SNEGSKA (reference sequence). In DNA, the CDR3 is TGCAGTGCTAGAGACCCACAGTTTCCAACTGGAAACACCATATATTTT. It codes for CSARDPQFPTGNTIYF.

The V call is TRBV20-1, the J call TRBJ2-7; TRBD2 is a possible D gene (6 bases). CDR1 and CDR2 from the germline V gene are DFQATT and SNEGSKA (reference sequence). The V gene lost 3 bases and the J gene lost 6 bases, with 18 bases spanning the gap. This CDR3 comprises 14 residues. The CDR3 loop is CSASLAVEVREQYF. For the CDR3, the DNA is TGCAGTGCTAGTTTAGCGGTAGAGGTGCGCGAGCAGTACTTC.